The 31 T cell receptor beta chains below were found in one sample sequenced in a study of CD8 T cells in ankylosing spondylitis. The study, taken as a whole, reports: A TCR beta motif of several highly homologous variants appeared characteristic of ankylosing spondylitis blood.

Their recognized antigens are unknown. MiXCR, run by TCRdb on the 5' RACE reads, gives a single entry per CDR3 protein. The profile covers about 750,000 distinct CDR3 sequences, with 15% to 20% appearing a single time and around 19% taken by the ten largest. Sequenced input: blood, either unsorted or a sorted T cell fraction (not recorded which). The receptors shown here come from a male donor with ankylosing spondylitis.

The chain combines TRBV7-9 with TRBJ1-1, with TRBD1 matching 10 bases. V shed 4 bases, J shed 4 bases, and the junction held 9 bases outside the gene matches. Germline CDR1 is SEHNR and CDR2 is FQNEAQ (reference sequence). CDR3 length: 16 residues. The CDR3 here is CASSSDGTGVRTEAFF. CDR3 DNA sequence: TGTGCCAGCAGCTCGGACGGGACAGGGGTCCGCACTGAAGCTTTCTTT.

The chain links TRBV2 to TRBJ2-7; 8 bases are a match to TRBD1. The CDR3 covers 14 residues. V dropped 1 base and J dropped 7; count of bases not matched to a gene: 6. The germline V gene encodes CDR1 SNHLY and CDR2 FYNNEI. The CDR3, as DNA: TGTGCCAGCAGTGAAGGGACAGGGTATGGTGAGCAGTACTTC. As protein: CASSEGTGYGEQYF.

In its sample, this clonotype was seen many times. The J gene is TRBJ2-3, the V gene TRBV12-3 or TRBV12-4; D is undetermined. Between the trimmed V and J ends, which lost 6 bases and 4 bases, there was a span of 11 bases. The CDR3 loop spans 13 amino acids. The CDR3 region has the DNA TGTGCCAGCAGCCGGGCCAGACCAGATACGCAGTATTTT. Encoded protein: CASSRARPDTQYF.

The chain uses TRBV28 and TRBJ2-5, with 9 bases matching TRBD2. CDR1 MDHEN and CDR2 SYDVKM come from the germline V gene. The trim removed 7 bases at V and 5 bases at J, leaving 8 bases unmatched. This CDR3 has 14 residues. The CDR3, as DNA: TGTGCCAGCACCTCGGGACTAGCCCAGGAGACCCAGTACTTC. It codes for CASTSGLAQETQYF.

This clonotype came up a few times. V and J are TRBV4-3 and TRBJ1-4; no definite D call. V was shortened by 0 bases and J by 4 bases, with 12 bases between the two germline ends. Germline lookup yields CDR1 LGHNA and CDR2 YSLEER. The CDR3 is made up of 16 amino acids. Here the CDR3 DNA reads TGCGCCAGCAGCCAAGAGAGCGGCGGAATTAATGAAAAACTGTTTTTT. Translated, it gives CASSQESGGINEKLFF.

The chain links TRBV20-1 to TRBJ2-1, with TRBD2 matching 7 bases. With V trimmed by 0 bases and J by 0 bases, 5 bases remained unmatched. Looked up from germline, CDR1 is DFQATT and CDR2 is SNEGSKA (reference sequence). CDR3 length equals 16 residues. DNA of the CDR3: TGCAGTGCTAGAGATGGGGGGGGGATCTCCTACAATGAGCAGTTCTTC. It codes for CSARDGGGISYNEQFF.

This clonotype was seen only a few times. This rearrangement joins TRBV9 to TRBJ1-1; no clear D gene. The V end lost 0 bases, the J end lost 1 base, and 7 bases lay between the germline ends. From germline, CDR1 is SGDLS and CDR2 YYNGEE. This CDR3 is 14 amino acids long. CDR3 residues: CASSVDGPNTEAFF. DNA of the CDR3: TGTGCCAGCAGCGTAGACGGGCCGAACACTGAAGCTTTCTTT.

This clonotype was picked up a small number of times. CDR3 sequence (DNA): TGCGCCAGCAGCCCGGTTCGAGCGGATACGCAGTATTTT. Amino acid sequence: CASSPVRADTQYF. This chain uses TRBV5-1 with TRBJ2-3; no clear D. The V end was cut by 4 bases, the J end by 6 bases, with 12 bases between. Germline CDR1 reads SGHRS; CDR2 reads YFSETQ. The CDR3 covers 13 residues.

This clonotype was counted between two and nine times. The chain recombines TRBV20-1 with TRBJ1-5, with 10 nucleotides matching TRBD1. This CDR3 is built from 16 residues. Germline V lookup: CDR1 DFQATT, CDR2 SNEGSKA (reference sequence). V dropped 4 bases and J dropped 6; count of bases not matched to a gene: 12. DNA of the CDR3: TGCAGTGCTATCCCCGGGACAGGGGTACGGGGTCAGCCCCAGCATTTT. Protein product: CSAIPGTGVRGQPQHF.

V is TRBV20-1 and J is TRBJ2-3; D not certain. Deletions cut 6 bases from V and 5 bases from J, with 12 bases between. The length of the CDR3 is 12 residues. Germline CDR1 DFQATT, CDR2 SNEGSKA (reference sequence). CDR3 protein: CSAPRSGDTQYF. The CDR3 DNA reads TGCAGTGCCCCCCGCAGTGGAGATACGCAGTATTTT.

Only a few counts were recorded for this clonotype. This chain connects TRBV15 to TRBJ1-3; no clear D gene. This CDR3 has 15 amino acids. The germline V gene has CDR1 LNHNV and CDR2 YYDKDF (reference sequence). Trimming left V 1 base short and J 1 base short, with 8 bases between. The CDR3 bases are TGTGCCACCAGCAGAGCACTGGGATCTGGAAACACCATATATTTT. Protein sequence: CATSRALGSGNTIYF.

This clonotype was detected a few times. This chain connects TRBV4-3 to TRBJ2-2; D is possibly TRBD1 (6 bases). The CDR3 loop spans 17 amino acids. Germline V CDR1 and CDR2: LGHNA, YSLEER. V was trimmed by 4 bases and J by 8 bases, leaving 23 bases between them. This chain's CDR3 is CASSPWGQTGYQGELFF. DNA of the CDR3: TGCGCCAGCAGCCCCTGGGGGCAGACGGGGTATCAGGGGGAGCTGTTTTTT.

Details on this clonotype: This clone may be a read error of a much larger clone one base away. The chain has TRBV4-1 and TRBJ2-1; TRBD2 matches at 9 bases. The germline V gene encodes CDR1 MGHRA and CDR2 YSYEKL. The length of the CDR3 is 18 residues. J gave up 8 bases and V 0 bases, and 14 bases lay outside the gene matches. CDR3 nucleotide sequence: TGCGCCAGCAGCCAAGATACCACGACTAGCGGAGGAGGTGATGAGCAGTTCTTC. It is translated as CASSQDTTTSGGGDEQFF.

The chain employs TRBV28 and TRBJ1-2; TRBD1 matches at 7 bases. The CDR3 is 14 amino acids. V shed 5 bases and J 5 bases; nucleotides not matched to a gene: 8. From germline, CDR1 is MDHEN and CDR2 SYDVKM. CDR3 nucleotides: TGTGCCAGCAGTGCCGGACAGGAGAGTTATGGCTACACCTTC. Translated: CASSAGQESYGYTF.

There are a few counts of this clonotype. The V call is TRBV24-1, the J call TRBJ1-2; perhaps TRBD1 as D (5 bases). V shed 9 bases and J shed 7 bases, with 17 bases lying between them. Germline V lookup: CDR1 KGHDR, CDR2 SFDVKD. The CDR3 covers 13 residues. The chain's CDR3 is CATSDSVTGGYTF. The DNA of the CDR3 is TGTGCCACCTCCGACAGCGTGACCGGTGGCTACACCTTC.

This clonotype was seen only a few times. The V and J genes are TRBV5-6 and TRBJ2-7; D is perhaps TRBD1 (8 bases). The CDR3 has 15 residues. With 0 bases removed from V and 3 bases from J, the gap between germline ends came to 13 bases. Germline V gives CDR1 SGHDT, CDR2 YYEEEE. CDR3 sequence: CASSLANRGGYEQYF. In DNA form, the CDR3 reads TGTGCCAGCAGCTTGGCCAACAGGGGGGGCTACGAGCAGTACTTC.

This chain's CDR3 is CASSLAGTGPNTEAFF. The CDR3 nucleotides are TGTGCCAGCAGCCTCGCTGGGACAGGACCGAACACTGAAGCTTTCTTT. This rearrangement joins TRBV3-1 to TRBJ1-1; 8 nucleotides match TRBD1. With V trimmed by 4 bases and J by 1 base, 8 bases remained unmatched. The germline V gene has CDR1 LGHDT and CDR2 YNNKEL (reference sequence). The CDR3 covers 16 residues.

This clonotype was observed a handful of times. This rearrangement joins TRBV6-2 or TRBV6-3 to TRBJ1-5, with unresolved D. The V gene's germline CDR1 is MNHEY and CDR2 SVGEGT. Trimming left V 1 base short and J 6 bases short, with 10 bases between. This CDR3 is 14 amino acids long. CDR3 in amino acids: CASSYWAYGQPQHF. Written as DNA, the CDR3 is TGTGCCAGCAGTTACTGGGCATACGGTCAGCCCCAGCATTTT.

Ten or more counts support this clonotype. V is TRBV20-1 and J is TRBJ2-3; no clear D gene. Per the germline V gene, CDR1 is DFQATT and CDR2 is SNEGSKA (reference sequence). The CDR3 is 14 amino acids. The ends were cut back, 0 bases at V and 2 bases at J, with 9 bases in the middle. CDR3 loop: CSARDRRVTDTQYF. The CDR3 coding sequence is TGCAGTGCTAGAGATAGAAGGGTCACAGATACGCAGTATTTT.

The rearrangement links TRBV11-2 to TRBJ1-1; D is uncertain. In germline, CDR1 is SGHAT, CDR2 FQNNGV. Trimming took off 5 bases at V and 3 bases at J, with 10 bases between the two ends. The CDR3 totals 13 residues. CDR3 nucleotide sequence: TGTGCCAGCAGCACCTGGGCTTACACTGAAGCTTTCTTT. It codes for CASSTWAYTEAFF.

The chain has TRBV25-1 and TRBJ1-6; D unclear. Trimming cost V 4 bases and J 7 bases, with 11 bases left between them. Germline assignment: CDR1 MGHDK and CDR2 SYGVNS. There are 14 residues in the CDR3. CDR3 in DNA: TGTGCCAGCAGTGGAGAGGCGGGGAATTCACCCCTCCACTTT. Translation: CASSGEAGNSPLHF.

This clonotype came up many times. The gene calls are TRBV4-2 and TRBJ1-2; no clear D gene. This CDR3 contains 13 residues. V lost 4 bases and J 4 bases, leaving 10 bases between the germline ends. Per the germline V gene, CDR1 is LGHNA and CDR2 is YNFKEQ. CDR3 residues: CASSPREGYGYTF. The CDR3 DNA reads TGTGCCAGCAGCCCTCGCGAGGGCTATGGCTACACCTTC.

V usage is TRBV6-1 and J usage is TRBJ2-2; 7 bases are shared with TRBD2. The CDR3 spans 15 residues. With V trimmed by 6 bases and J by 0 bases, 4 bases remained unmatched. Per the germline V gene, CDR1 is MNHNS and CDR2 is SASEGT. The CDR3 DNA sequence: TGTGCCAGCAGGACTAGCTTTACGAACACCGGGGAGCTGTTTTTT. Translated: CASRTSFTNTGELFF.

The V call is TRBV5-6, the J call TRBJ1-2, with D hard to call. Trimming left V 3 bases short and J 2 bases short, with 14 bases between. The CDR3 covers 15 residues. CDR1 and CDR2 from the germline V gene are SGHDT and YYEEEE. The CDR3 nucleotides are TGTGCCAGCAGCTCCGTTGGACTGATAAACTATGGCTACACCTTC. This translates into CASSSVGLINYGYTF. Combining the CDR3 with reference TRBV5-6 and TRBJ1-2 gives the whole variable domain DAGVTQSPTHLIKTRGQQVTLRCSPKSGHDTVSWYQQALGQGPQFIFQYYEEEERQRGNFPDRFSGHQFPNYSSELNVNALLLGDSALYLCASSSVGLINYGYTFGSGTRLTVV.

This clonotype was picked up a small number of times. The chain combines TRBV30 with TRBJ1-2, with 7 positions matching TRBD1. This CDR3 has 13 amino acids. V gave up 4 bases and J gave up 2 bases; unmatched junction bases: 4. Germline values: CDR1 GTSNPN, CDR2 SVGIG (reference sequence). CDR3 sequence (DNA): TGTGCCTGGACCTGGGACAGCAACTATGGCTACACCTTC. It specifies CAWTWDSNYGYTF.

Regarding this clonotype: One end of the junction does not line up with germline, which may come from a read error. The chain uses TRBV25-1 and TRBJ2-5; TRBD1 is a possible D gene (6 bases). The CDR3 runs 12 residues. Germline assignment: CDR1 MGHDK and CDR2 SYGVNS. CDR3: CASSDFVGGYCF. The CDR3 region has the DNA TGTGCCAGCAGTGATTTCGTAGGGGGTTACTGTTTC. Full variable domain (missing parts from reference TRBV25-1 and TRBJ2-5): EADIYQTPRYLVIGTGKKITLECSQTMGHDKMYWYQQDPGMELHLIHYSYGVNSTEKGDLSSESTVSRIRTEHFPLTLESARPSHTSQYLCASSDFVGGYCFGPGTRLLVL.

This clonotype was detected only a few times. V gene TRBV6-5 combines with J gene TRBJ2-3, with 14 bases fitting TRBD2. The CDR3 totals 17 residues. Germline assignment: CDR1 MNHEY and CDR2 SVGAGI. The V and J ends lost 2 bases and 4 bases, in that order; junction bases with no gene match: 5. CDR3 loop: CASSYLTSGGASDTQYF. The CDR3, as DNA: TGTGCCAGCAGTTACCTGACTAGCGGGGGGGCGTCAGATACGCAGTATTTT.

The chain uses TRBV7-9 and TRBJ1-1; a weak D match, TRBD1 (6 bases). This CDR3 spans 13 amino acids. CDR1 is SEHNR and CDR2 is FQNEAQ in the germline V gene (reference sequence). CDR3 sequence: CTGGSYSNTEAFF. The CDR3 region has the DNA TGTACGGGGGGCAGCTATTCGAACACTGAAGCTTTCTTT.

The chain is built from TRBV5-1 and TRBJ2-6; weak D call: TRBD1 (6 bases). Germline values: CDR1 SGHRS, CDR2 YFSETQ. The CDR3 runs to 16 residues. Trimming stripped 5 bases from V and 4 bases from J, with 16 bases between. The CDR3: CASSTTTGIGANVLTF. CDR3 nucleotide sequence: TGCGCCAGCAGTACTACAACAGGGATCGGGGCCAACGTCCTGACTTTC.

This clonotype was seen a handful of times. This chain joins TRBV19 and TRBJ2-1; D may be TRBD2 (6 bases). Deletions cut 5 bases from V and 4 bases from J, with 15 bases between. The germline V gene encodes CDR1 LNHDA and CDR2 SQIVND (reference sequence). CDR3 length: 15 residues. CDR3 sequence: CASSVPGLDYNEQFF. CDR3 in DNA: TGTGCCAGTAGTGTCCCGGGACTTGATTACAATGAGCAGTTCTTC.

This clonotype showed up many times. The gene calls are TRBV5-1 and TRBJ2-7; a weak D match, TRBD2 (6 bases). The CDR3 has 15 residues. V was shortened by 4 bases and J by 1 base, with 15 bases between the two germline ends. Germline V gene data show CDR1 as SGHRS and CDR2 as YFSETQ. This chain's CDR3 is CASSPLESGSYEQYF. As DNA, the CDR3 is TGCGCCAGCAGCCCATTGGAGAGCGGGTCCTACGAGCAGTACTTC.